This T cell receptor beta chain derives from a study of shared clonotypes between healthy human individuals. Study information: Researchers assigned three CD4 naive, three CD4 memory, two CD8 naive and one CD8 memory plate to each donor.

Authors' processing steps: ImmunoSEQ junction-only sequences lacked quality scores, so their filtering differed. Generated by immunoSEQ multiplex PCR, the TCRdb table keeps only in-frame clones and is missing some. V and J calls and clone size are given by that table; D and trimming were obtained from the DNA. This table holds about 1.1 million clones, approximately 80% found once. Regarding the study as a whole: Non-shared clonotypes displayed generation probabilities falling below those of clonotypes present in all four donors. Compared with memory subsets, naive subsets generally had larger estimated richness.

Worth noting for this clone: Its antigen is not identified.

The receptor was derived from a man younger than 35 in good health. Some clones in this sample may be carry-over from other donors' samples. Sequenced: memory CD4+ T cells from PBMCs. The subset here: CD45RA-negative fraction.

CDR3: CASSSGTGGLDEQFF. The DNA of the CDR3 is TGTGCCAGCAGCAGCGGGACAGGGGGCTTGGATGAGCAGTTCTTC. The V call is TRBV7-9, the J call TRBJ2-1, with TRBD1 matching 12 bases. The CDR3 length is 15 residues. CDR1 and CDR2 from the germline V gene are SEHNR and FQNEAQ (reference sequence). Trimming removed 5 bases from V and 8 bases from J; junction bases left unmatched: 7.